This T cell receptor beta chain was profiled in a study of T cell responses to AZD1222 COVID-19 vaccine. Study-wide background: Samples with a second dose at about 4 or about 12 weeks were pooled together.

Trimming removed 0 bases from V and 6 bases from J, with 3 bases in between. Germline assignment: CDR1 SGHNT and CDR2 YYREEE (reference sequence). The CDR3 contains 12 residues. This table comes from immunoSEQ multiplex PCR, and its TCRdb copy is limited to in-frame clones, with some not included. The data show over 150,000 clones, roughly nine tenths seen once. The chain joins TRBV5-4 to TRBJ2-2; D is unclear. The TCR sequence derives from an adult in good health. The specimen comprised peripheral blood, sampled on day 0 of AZD1222 vaccination. CDR3 nucleotide sequence: TGTGCCAGCAGCTTGGGGTCCGGGGAGCTGTTTTTT. It codes for CASSLGSGELFF. The full variable domain, with the rest looked up from reference TRBV5-4 and TRBJ2-2, is ETGVTQSPTHLIKTRGQQVTLRCSSQSGHNTVSWYQQALGQGPQFIFQYYREEENGRGNFPPRFSGLQFPNYSSELNVNALELDDSALYLCASSLGSGELFFGEGSRLTVL.